Listed here are 29 T cell receptor beta chains from one sample, sequenced in a study of T cells in Graves' hyperthyroidism and ophthalmopathy. Amplification yielded TCR beta CDR3 regions, with RNA transcripts as the source. Carried out on the TCR CDR3, a first-round RT-PCR used the HTBI primer set. TCRdb re-analysed the multiplex PCR reads in MiXCR, keeping a single row per CDR3 protein. The table has 300,000 to 400,000 distinct CDR3 sequences, approximately 17% seen once. Sequencing used blood. The source of these receptors is a man in his late teens or twenties with Graves' ophthalmopathy.

This clonotype has just a few counts. The chain uses TRBV5-1 and TRBJ2-3, with D perhaps being TRBD1 or TRBD2 (5 bases each). The CDR3 extends over 14 amino acids. The germline V gene has CDR1 SGHRS and CDR2 YFSETQ. Trimming cost V 6 bases and J 4 bases, with 15 bases left between them. DNA of the CDR3: TGCGCCAGCACCTGGGACCTAGGTTCAGATACGCAGTATTTT. It is translated as CASTWDLGSDTQYF.

In its sample, this clonotype was seen many times. This chain uses TRBV2 with TRBJ1-5; 10 bases map to TRBD1. Germline assignment: CDR1 SNHLY and CDR2 FYNNEI. This CDR3 contains 14 residues. With 10 bases clipped from V and 7 bases from J, the junction kept 10 bases outside the gene matches. The CDR3 DNA follows: TGTGCCACTCGGGACAGGGGAATAAACCAGCCCCAGCATTTT. This translates into CATRDRGINQPQHF.

Many counts were recorded for this clonotype. V gene TRBV2 combines with J gene TRBJ2-1; D gene unclear. This CDR3 has 15 residues. V lost 3 bases, J lost 0 bases, and 9 bases lay in between. Germline CDR1 reads SNHLY; CDR2 reads FYNNEI. DNA of the CDR3: TGTGCCAGCAGTGACAGCTCGAGCTCCTACAATGAGCAGTTCTTC. This sequence encodes CASSDSSSSYNEQFF.

The chain employs TRBV24-1 and TRBJ2-1, with 8 bases matching TRBD1. Germline V lookup: CDR1 KGHDR, CDR2 SFDVKD. The trim removed 4 bases at V and 5 bases at J, leaving 9 bases unmatched. The CDR3 has 16 residues. The CDR3 here is CATSDQDREMHNEQFF. The CDR3 nucleotides are TGTGCCACCAGTGACCAGGACAGGGAAATGCACAATGAGCAGTTCTTC.

At least ten counts were recorded for this clonotype. The V gene is TRBV5-5, the J gene TRBJ1-6; D may be TRBD1 (5 bases). The germline V gene has CDR1 SGHKS and CDR2 YYEKEE (reference sequence). There are 15 residues in the CDR3. V dropped 0 bases and J dropped 2 bases, with 6 bases sitting between them. CDR3 amino acids: CASSLGGTYNSPLHF. The CDR3 coding sequence is TGTGCCAGCAGCTTGGGGGGGACCTATAATTCACCCCTCCACTTT. The full variable domain, in which reference TRBV5-5 and TRBJ1-6 provide the parts outside the CDR3, is DAGVTQSPTHLIKTRGQQVTLRCSPISGHKSVSWYQQVLGQGPQFIFQYYEKEERGRGNFPDRFSARQFPNYSSELNVNALLLGDSALYLCASSLGGTYNSPLHFGNGTRLTVT.

This clonotype was found many times. The chain uses TRBV7-2 and TRBJ1-2; TRBD1 is a possible D gene (5 bases). Per the germline V gene, CDR1 is SGHTA and CDR2 is FQGNSA. The germline V and J ends were trimmed by 1 base and 8 bases, with 11 bases remaining between them. The CDR3 loop spans 13 amino acids. CDR3 nucleotide sequence: TGTGCCAGCAGCTTAGGAGGGGAGTTAGGCTACACCTTC. It is translated as CASSLGGELGYTF.

The chain has TRBV15 and TRBJ2-7; D is unclear. This CDR3 is built from 11 residues. Germline CDR1 LNHNV, CDR2 YYDKDF (reference sequence). The germline V and J ends were trimmed by 7 bases and 6 bases, with 10 bases remaining between them. CDR3 nucleotides: TGTGCCACCATGCTGGGTGGCGAGCAGTACTTC. It encodes CATMLGGEQYF.

The rearrangement links TRBV10-3 to TRBJ2-1, with D tentatively TRBD1 or TRBD2 (6 bases each). V was clipped by 5 bases and J by 0 bases, with 17 bases between them. The CDR3 extends over 17 amino acids. Per germline, CDR1 ENHRY and CDR2 SYGVKD. The CDR3 coding sequence is TGTGCCATCAGTCCTACCGAAGAGGGGGGCTCCTACAATGAGCAGTTCTTC. The encoded protein is CAISPTEEGGSYNEQFF.

This rearrangement joins TRBV10-3 to TRBJ2-7, with D possibly being TRBD1 (6 bases). This CDR3 contains 16 residues. Germline V gives CDR1 ENHRY, CDR2 SYGVKD. Trimming left V 4 bases short and J 2 bases short, with 18 bases between. CDR3: CAISAHGTLTPYEQYF. CDR3 DNA sequence: TGTGCCATCAGTGCGCACGGGACACTTACCCCCTACGAGCAGTACTTC.

The chain joins TRBV6-1 to TRBJ1-5; D gene ambiguous. From germline, CDR1 is MNHNS and CDR2 SASEGT. This CDR3 contains 14 residues. Trimming pared 5 bases from V and 7 bases from J, leaving 15 bases between. Written as DNA, the CDR3 is TGTGCCAGCAGTTATCTGAGAGGGAACCAGCCCCAGCATTTT. Its protein product is CASSYLRGNQPQHF.

The chain recombines TRBV12-3 or TRBV12-4 with TRBJ2-3, with TRBD1 matching over 7 bases. V gave up 4 bases and J gave up 0 bases; unmatched junction bases: 10. This CDR3 spans 17 amino acids. The CDR3 nucleotides read TGTGCCAGCAGTTCGAGACAGGGACCGTCTAGCACAGATACGCAGTATTTT. It translates to CASSSRQGPSSTDTQYF.

With regard to this clonotype: This may arise from a read error, as a much more abundant clone is one base away. The chain is built from TRBV27 and TRBJ1-1; no firm D call. There are 13 residues in the CDR3. The germline V gene encodes CDR1 MNHEY and CDR2 SMNVEV (reference sequence). V lost 2 bases to trimming and J lost 6 bases, with 10 bases between them. CDR3 in DNA: TGTGCCAGCAGTTTAGTGCCGACATCTGAAGCTTTCTTT. As protein: CASSLVPTSEAFF.

This clonotype has at least ten counts. The CDR3 DNA reads as TGTGCCAGCAGCTTGGAGTACGGGGGGACCACTGAAGCTTTCTTT. It specifies CASSLEYGGTTEAFF. The rearrangement joins TRBV5-8 to TRBJ1-1; D might be TRBD1 (5 bases). The CDR3 totals 15 residues. CDR1 is SGHTS, CDR2 YDEGEE, per germline. V was cut by 0 bases and J by 4 bases, with 13 bases left in between.

There are a few counts of this clonotype. Just one base apart from a much larger clone, this may be a read error. CDR3 in amino acids: CSSQGLADTQYF. The CDR3 nucleotides are TGCAGTTCTCAGGGATTGGCAGATACGCAGTATTTT. The J gene is TRBJ2-3, the V gene TRBV20-1, with D perhaps TRBD1 (5 bases). Trimming left V 8 bases short and J 4 bases short, with 13 bases between. The CDR3 runs to 12 residues. Germline assignment: CDR1 DFQATT and CDR2 SNEGSKA (reference sequence).

This clonotype has only a few counts. It may be a read error: a sequence one base away is much more abundant. The chain combines TRBV7-2 with TRBJ2-3; unclear D gene. This CDR3 has 15 residues. Germline V lookup: CDR1 SGHTA, CDR2 FQGNSA. Trimming stripped 5 bases from V and 1 base from J, with 13 bases between. The CDR3 coding sequence is TGTGCCAGCAGCCCTACTGATATTGGCACAGATACGCAGTATTTT. Its translation: CASSPTDIGTDTQYF. The whole variable domain, remainder taken from reference TRBV7-2 and TRBJ2-3, is GAGVSQSPSNKVTEKGKDVELRCDPISGHTALYWYRQSLGQGLEFLIYFQGNSAPDKSGLPSDRFSAERTGGSVSTLTIQRTQQEDSAVYLCASSPTDIGTDTQYFGPGTRLTVL.

Many counts were recorded for this clonotype. The gene calls are TRBV2 and TRBJ2-7; no clear D gene. Trimming took off 8 bases at V and 2 bases at J, with 13 bases between the two ends. Germline V CDR1 and CDR2: SNHLY, FYNNEI. The CDR3 spans 13 residues. For the CDR3, the DNA is TGTGCCAGCGCCCCGGACGGAACCTACGAGCAGTACTTC. Its protein is CASAPDGTYEQYF.

This clonotype was counted ten times or more. This chain uses TRBV18 with TRBJ2-3, with D perhaps given as TRBD1 or TRBD2 (5 bases each). This CDR3 has 12 amino acids. Germline CDR1 KGHSH, CDR2 LQKENI. V was cut by 6 bases and J by 8 bases, with 12 bases left in between. Here the CDR3 reads CASSRDQGTQYF. In DNA form, the CDR3 reads TGTGCCAGCTCCCGGGACCAGGGTACGCAGTATTTT. Full variable domain (missing parts from reference TRBV18 and TRBJ2-3): NAGVMQNPRHLVRRRGQEARLRCSPMKGHSHVYWYRQLPEEGLKFMVYLQKENIIDESGMPKERFSAEFPKEGPSILRIQQVVRGDSAAYFCASSRDQGTQYFGPGTRLTVL.

This clonotype was picked up many times. The chain joins TRBV3-1 to TRBJ1-2; D is unresolved. V was pared by 0 bases and J by 3 bases, with 17 bases between. CDR3 size: 17 residues. Per the germline V gene, CDR1 is LGHDT and CDR2 is YNNKEL (reference sequence). CDR3 in DNA: TGTGCCAGCAGCCAAGATATTCCGGGCGGGAACTACTATGGCTACACCTTC. Protein sequence: CASSQDIPGGNYYGYTF.

The rearrangement joins TRBV29-1 to TRBJ2-1; 11 bases are shared with TRBD1. The CDR3 runs 16 residues. V was clipped by 0 bases and J by 1 base; unmatched bases: 2. CDR1 and CDR2 (germline): SQVTM, ANQGSEA. The CDR3 spells CSVEEGTGGSYNEQFF. As DNA, the CDR3 is TGCAGCGTTGAAGAGGGGACAGGGGGGTCCTACAATGAGCAGTTCTTC.

At least ten counts were recorded for this clonotype. The chain couples TRBV5-8 to TRBJ2-3; 8 positions agree with TRBD2. The germline V gene has CDR1 SGHTS and CDR2 YDEGEE. V shed 0 bases, J shed 2 bases, and the junction held 8 bases outside the gene matches. This CDR3 comprises 17 residues. CDR3 residues: CASSLGRGASLTDTQYF. The CDR3 nucleotides are TGTGCCAGCAGCTTGGGGCGGGGGGCCAGCCTCACAGATACGCAGTATTTT. Combining the CDR3 with reference TRBV5-8 and TRBJ2-3 gives the whole variable domain EAGVTQSPTHLIKTRGQQATLRCSPISGHTSVYWYQQALGLGLQFLLWYDEGEERNRGNFPPRFSGRQFPNYSSELNVNALELEDSALYLCASSLGRGASLTDTQYFGPGTRLTVL.

This clonotype was counted a few times. The chain has TRBV19 and TRBJ2-1; the D gene is possibly TRBD2 (6 bases). The germline gives CDR1 LNHDA, CDR2 SQIVND (reference sequence). V lost 5 bases to trimming and J lost 6 bases, with 14 bases between them. The CDR3 consists of 14 residues. CDR3 protein: CASSPRGGINEQFF. The DNA of the CDR3 is TGTGCCAGTAGTCCCAGAGGAGGGATCAATGAGCAGTTCTTC.

This clonotype was counted at least ten times. CDR3 in DNA: TGTGCCAGCTCACCTCGGGGAGACAATCAGCCCCAGCATTTT. This gives the protein CASSPRGDNQPQHF. The chain employs TRBV18 and TRBJ1-5, with D uncertain. The CDR3 loop spans 14 amino acids. V lost 3 bases and J lost 3, with 9 bases in between. Germline CDR1 KGHSH, CDR2 LQKENI. Filled out from reference TRBV18 and TRBJ1-5, the complete variable domain reads NAGVMQNPRHLVRRRGQEARLRCSPMKGHSHVYWYRQLPEEGLKFMVYLQKENIIDESGMPKERFSAEFPKEGPSILRIQQVVRGDSAAYFCASSPRGDNQPQHFGDGTRLSIL.

This clonotype was counted ten times or more. The J gene is TRBJ2-5, the V gene TRBV3-1, with D uncertain. The CDR3 is 11 residues long. Germline CDR1 is LGHDT and CDR2 is YNNKEL (reference sequence). Between the trimmed V and J ends, which lost 5 bases and 1 base, there was a span of 2 bases. CDR3 protein: CASSVQETQYF. CDR3 bases: TGTGCCAGCAGCGTCCAAGAGACCCAGTACTTC.

This clonotype was found many times. The chain uses TRBV9 and TRBJ2-1, with TRBD1 matching over 8 bases. V shed 0 bases, J shed 5 bases, and the junction held 10 bases outside the gene matches. Germline V lookup: CDR1 SGDLS, CDR2 YYNGEE. The CDR3 sequence is 17 residues long. This CDR3 is CASSVEGRQGAHNEQFF. The CDR3 bases are TGTGCCAGCAGCGTAGAGGGAAGGCAGGGGGCCCACAATGAGCAGTTCTTC.

J is TRBJ2-5 and V is TRBV28; 9 bases map to TRBD1. V was pared by 5 bases and J by 0 bases, with 7 bases of the junction left unmatched. Germline V lookup: CDR1 MDHEN, CDR2 SYDVKM. CDR3 length equals 16 residues. The CDR3 spells CASSRPGTGYQETQYF. For the CDR3, the DNA is TGTGCCAGCAGTCGCCCCGGGACAGGGTACCAAGAGACCCAGTACTTC.

This clonotype was seen just once. The V and J genes are TRBV7-9 and TRBJ2-5, with 12 bases identical to TRBD2. The CDR3 runs to 17 residues. V shed 6 bases and J 5 bases; nucleotides not matched to a gene: 13. Germline V lookup: CDR1 SEHNR, CDR2 FQNEAQ (reference sequence). CDR3 protein: CASSRDSSGGADETQYF. In DNA, the CDR3 is TGTGCCAGCAGTCGGGACTCTAGCGGGGGGGCCGATGAGACCCAGTACTTC. Filled out from reference TRBV7-9 and TRBJ2-5, the complete variable domain reads DTGVSQNPRHKITKRGQNVTFRCDPISEHNRLYWYRQTLGQGPEFLTYFQNEAQLEKSRLLSDRFSAERPKGSFSTLEIQRTEQGDSAMYLCASSRDSSGGADETQYFGPGTRLLVL.

This clonotype was counted between two and nine times. J is TRBJ1-2 and V is TRBV19, with D hard to call. V was trimmed by 5 bases and J by 3 bases, leaving 10 bases between them. The germline V gene encodes CDR1 LNHDA and CDR2 SQIVND (reference sequence). The CDR3 runs to 13 residues. The CDR3 is CASSRWEDYGYTF. The CDR3 coding sequence is TGTGCCAGTAGTCGGTGGGAGGACTATGGCTACACCTTC.

This clonotype was picked up a small number of times. The chain uses TRBV12-3 or TRBV12-4 and TRBJ1-3; no clear D gene. The CDR3 is 11 residues long. The ends were cut back, 3 bases at V and 4 bases at J, with 1 base in the middle. The CDR3 DNA follows: TGTGCCAGCAGTTTCGGAAACACCATATATTTT. The encoded protein is CASSFGNTIYF.

This chain connects TRBV9 to TRBJ1-4, with D perhaps TRBD1 (5 bases). Germline lookup yields CDR1 SGDLS and CDR2 YYNGEE. The V end was cut by 0 bases, the J end by 4 bases, with 10 bases between. The CDR3 length is 15 residues. CDR3 bases: TGTGCCAGCAGCGTAGAGGCAGGGTATAATGAAAAACTGTTTTTT. This translates into CASSVEAGYNEKLFF.